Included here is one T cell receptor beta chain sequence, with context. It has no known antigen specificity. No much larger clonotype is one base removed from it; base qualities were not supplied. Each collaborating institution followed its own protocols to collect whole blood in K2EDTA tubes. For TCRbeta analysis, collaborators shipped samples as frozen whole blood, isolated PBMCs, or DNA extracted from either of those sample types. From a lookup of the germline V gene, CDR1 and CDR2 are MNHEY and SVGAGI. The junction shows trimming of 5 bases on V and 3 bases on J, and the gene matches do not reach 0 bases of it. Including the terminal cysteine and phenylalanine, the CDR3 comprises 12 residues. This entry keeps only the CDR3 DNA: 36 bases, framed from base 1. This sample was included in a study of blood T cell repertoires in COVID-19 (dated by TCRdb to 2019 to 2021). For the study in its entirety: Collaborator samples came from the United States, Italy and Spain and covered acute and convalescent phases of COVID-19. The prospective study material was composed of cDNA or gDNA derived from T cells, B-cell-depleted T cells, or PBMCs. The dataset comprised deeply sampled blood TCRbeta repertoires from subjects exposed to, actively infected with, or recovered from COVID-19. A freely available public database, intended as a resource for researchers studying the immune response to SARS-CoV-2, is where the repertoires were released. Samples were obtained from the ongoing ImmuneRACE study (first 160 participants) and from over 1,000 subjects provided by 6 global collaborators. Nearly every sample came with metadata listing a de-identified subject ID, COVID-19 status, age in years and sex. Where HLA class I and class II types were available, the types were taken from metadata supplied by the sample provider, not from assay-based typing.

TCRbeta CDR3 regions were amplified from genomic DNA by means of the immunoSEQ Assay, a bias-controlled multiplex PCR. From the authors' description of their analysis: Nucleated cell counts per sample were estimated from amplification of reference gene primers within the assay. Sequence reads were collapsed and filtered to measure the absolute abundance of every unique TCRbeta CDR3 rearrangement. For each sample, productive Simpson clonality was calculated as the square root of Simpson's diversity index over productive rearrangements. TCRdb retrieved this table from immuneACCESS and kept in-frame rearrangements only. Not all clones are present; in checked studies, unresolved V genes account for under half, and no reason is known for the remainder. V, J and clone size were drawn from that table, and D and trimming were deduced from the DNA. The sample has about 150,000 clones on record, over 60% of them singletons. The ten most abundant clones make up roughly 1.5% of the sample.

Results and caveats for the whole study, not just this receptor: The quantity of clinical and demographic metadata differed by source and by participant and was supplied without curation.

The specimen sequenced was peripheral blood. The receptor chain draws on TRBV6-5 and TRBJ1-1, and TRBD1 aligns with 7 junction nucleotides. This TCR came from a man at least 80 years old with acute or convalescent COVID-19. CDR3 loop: CASSQGDTEAFF. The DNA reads TGTGCCAGCAGTCAGGGGGACACTGAAGCTTTCTTT.